These 26 T cell receptor beta chains were all obtained from the same sample, sequenced in a study of response to subunit inactivated influenza vaccine. MiXCR was run by TCRdb on the RT-PCR reads, yielding one entry per CDR3 protein. Of approximately 530,000 distinct CDR3 sequences listed, 10% to 15% were seen once; the top ten hold around 13%. The sequences come from PBMCs from blood, collected around seven weeks after vaccination. The receptors originated from a man in his fifties or sixties who received an inactivated influenza vaccine.

This clonotype was found a few times. This sequence joins TRBV7-2 and TRBJ2-7, with D maybe TRBD1 (6 bases). Germline-derived CDR1 and CDR2 are SGHTA and FQGNSA. The CDR3 is 15 amino acids. The V end lost 2 bases, the J end lost 2 bases, and 13 bases lay between the germline ends. The CDR3 DNA is TGTGCCAGCAGCTTAAATGTAGGACAGCCCTACGAGCAGTACTTC. Its translation is CASSLNVGQPYEQYF.

The J gene is TRBJ2-5, the V gene TRBV4-2; no clear D. V was cut by 0 bases and J by 0 bases, with 8 bases left in between. The CDR3 is 15 amino acids. Germline V gene data show CDR1 as LGHNA and CDR2 as YNFKEQ. The CDR3 loop is CASSQEVGYQETQYF. CDR3 coding DNA: TGTGCCAGCAGCCAAGAGGTGGGGTACCAAGAGACCCAGTACTTC.

The chain uses TRBV3-1 and TRBJ1-1, with D unresolved. CDR1 and CDR2 (germline): LGHDT, YNNKEL (reference sequence). CDR3 size: 15 residues. With 5 bases removed from V and 5 bases from J, the gap between germline ends came to 18 bases. This CDR3 is CASSWAAARSTEAFF. CDR3 bases: TGTGCCAGCAGCTGGGCGGCAGCGAGGTCTACTGAAGCTTTCTTT.

V is TRBV10-3 and J is TRBJ2-7; 7 bases agree with TRBD1. V lost 3 bases, J lost 2 bases, and 7 bases stayed unmatched. This CDR3 contains 15 residues. Germline loops: CDR1 ENHRY, CDR2 SYGVKD. The CDR3 reads CAISEVTGRTYEQYF. In nucleotides, the CDR3 is TGTGCCATCAGTGAAGTGACAGGGCGAACCTACGAGCAGTACTTC.

This clonotype was observed many times. The chain uses TRBV7-2 and TRBJ2-3, with a possible D match to TRBD2 (6 bases). In germline, CDR1 is SGHTA, CDR2 FQGNSA. V was trimmed by 0 bases and J by 4 bases, leaving 8 bases between them. This CDR3 contains 14 residues. In DNA, the CDR3 is TGTGCCAGCAGCTTAGCCGCTAGCGCAGATACGCAGTATTTT. Translated: CASSLAASADTQYF.

This clonotype was picked up many times. The J gene is TRBJ2-3, the V gene TRBV9; D uncertain. CDR3 size: 13 residues. Germline V gene data show CDR1 as SGDLS and CDR2 as YYNGEE. Between the trimmed V and J ends, which lost 0 bases and 5 bases, there was a span of 7 bases. DNA for the CDR3: TGTGCCAGCAGCGTAGAACTCCAAGATACGCAGTATTTT. Amino acid sequence: CASSVELQDTQYF.

The table lists this clonotype with many counts. The genes are TRBV24-1 and TRBJ2-1; perhaps TRBD2 as D (5 bases). Germline V lookup: CDR1 KGHDR, CDR2 SFDVKD. The CDR3 is 14 residues long. With 4 bases removed from V and 7 bases from J, the gap between germline ends came to 13 bases. CDR3 bases: TGTGCCACCAGTGACCAAACAACTAGTAATGAGCAGTTCTTC. Protein product: CATSDQTTSNEQFF.

This clonotype was recorded a few times. The chain carries TRBV28 and TRBJ1-4; D might be TRBD1 (6 bases). V lost 3 bases and J 12 bases, leaving 14 bases between the germline ends. The CDR3 covers 13 residues. Germline V gene lookup returns CDR1 MDHEN and CDR2 SYDVKM. The DNA of the CDR3 is TGTGCCAGCAGTTTTTCCAGGCCAGGGGAACTGTTTTTT. Protein sequence: CASSFSRPGELFF. Filled out from reference TRBV28 and TRBJ1-4, the complete variable domain reads DVKVTQSSRYLVKRTGEKVFLECVQDMDHENMFWYRQDPGLGLRLIYFSYDVKMKEKGDIPEGYSVSREKKERFSLILESASTNQTSMYLCASSFSRPGELFFGSGTQLSVL.

The chain uses TRBV12-3 or TRBV12-4 and TRBJ1-2; D remains ambiguous. Trimming pared 3 bases from V and 4 bases from J, leaving 12 bases between. The CDR3 runs to 14 residues. The chain's CDR3 is CASSFEMSSYGYTF. CDR3 DNA sequence: TGTGCCAGCAGTTTTGAGATGAGTAGCTATGGCTACACCTTC.

CDR3 loop: CASSDRGRGEQYF. DNA for the CDR3: TGTGCCAGCAGTGACAGGGGAAGAGGCGAGCAGTACTTC. The chain combines TRBV12-3 or TRBV12-4 with TRBJ2-7; 8 bases map to TRBD1. V shed 5 bases and J 6 bases; nucleotides not matched to a gene: 6. This CDR3 region has 13 residues.

This clonotype showed up just once. The junction shows a germline mismatch at one end, possibly a read error. The chain links TRBV12-3 or TRBV12-4 to TRBJ1-2; possibly TRBD1 for D (5 bases). CDR3 length: 12 amino acids. The CDR3 region is CATSGGSYGYIF. The CDR3 DNA reads as TGTGCCACCTCGGGGGGGAGCTATGGCTACATCTTC.

The chain carries TRBV4-1 and TRBJ2-7; D unresolved. This CDR3 spans 14 amino acids. Germline assignment: CDR1 MGHRA and CDR2 YSYEKL. V was clipped by 3 bases and J by 4 bases, with 13 bases between them. Here the CDR3 reads CASSQGGRPYEQYF. The CDR3 nucleotides are TGCGCCAGCAGCCAGGGCGGACGGCCGTACGAGCAGTACTTC.

This chain connects TRBV6-5 to TRBJ1-2; D is ambiguous. The CDR3 extends over 15 amino acids. Trimming removed 2 bases at V and 6 bases at J, with 16 bases between. CDR1 and CDR2 (germline): MNHEY, SVGAGI. As DNA, the CDR3 is TGTGCCAGCAGTTACACTCTTATCTCTTCCCATGGCTACACCTTC. Its protein product is CASSYTLISSHGYTF.

In its sample, this clonotype was seen a few times. The chain couples TRBV20-1 to TRBJ1-1; TRBD1 might be the D (6 bases). The V end lost 5 bases, the J end lost 4 bases, and 11 bases lay between the germline ends. This CDR3 is built from 12 residues. Germline lookup yields CDR1 DFQATT and CDR2 SNEGSKA (reference sequence). CDR3 coding DNA: TGCAGTGCTTTGACAGGAGTCACTGAAGCTTTCTTT. This codes for CSALTGVTEAFF.

A few counts support this clonotype. The chain joins TRBV29-1 to TRBJ2-7; 10 nucleotides align to TRBD1. Germline lookup yields CDR1 SQVTM and CDR2 ANQGSEA. The CDR3 is made up of 14 amino acids. V lost 3 bases to trimming and J lost 3 bases; unmatched junction nucleotides: 5. CDR3 bases: TGCAGCGTTGAGCGGACAGGGGGAAACTACGAGCAGTACTTC. It translates to CSVERTGGNYEQYF.

This clonotype was observed a handful of times. The chain has TRBV29-1 and TRBJ2-3; D call uncertain. Between the trimmed V and J ends, which lost 4 bases and 1 base, there was a span of 9 bases. Germline-derived CDR1 and CDR2 are SQVTM and ANQGSEA. The CDR3 runs 13 residues. The CDR3 region is CSVVDQGTDTQYF. The CDR3, as DNA: TGCAGCGTTGTGGATCAGGGCACAGATACGCAGTATTTT.

The chain has TRBV5-1 and TRBJ1-1; D might be TRBD1 (6 bases). V lost 0 bases, J lost 11 bases, and 17 bases lay in between. Germline-derived CDR1 and CDR2 are SGHRS and YFSETQ. This CDR3 is 14 amino acids long. This CDR3 reads CASSLGGHTLGAFF. The CDR3 DNA reads as TGCGCCAGCAGCTTGGGGGGACATACCCTTGGGGCTTTCTTT. Full variable domain (missing parts from reference TRBV5-1 and TRBJ1-1): KAGVTQTPRYLIKTRGQQVTLSCSPISGHRSVSWYQQTPGQGLQFLFEYFSETQRNKGNFPGRFSGRQFSNSRSEMNVSTLELGDSALYLCASSLGGHTLGAFFGQGTRLTVV.

This clonotype was recorded at least ten times. The V gene is TRBV28, the J gene TRBJ2-7; D may match TRBD1 or TRBD2 (5 bases each). CDR1 and CDR2 (germline): MDHEN, SYDVKM. Between the trimmed V and J ends, which lost 5 bases and 8 bases, there was a span of 10 bases. This CDR3 is built from 11 residues. DNA for the CDR3: TGTGCCAGCAGTCCAGGGACGCAGCAGTACTTC. The encoded protein is CASSPGTQQYF.

This clonotype showed up just a few times. The CDR3 nucleotides read TGTGCCAGCAGCCAAGCAAGGGGCACAGCTTTCTTT. This codes for CASSQARGTAFF. The chain couples TRBV3-1 to TRBJ1-1; D might be TRBD1 (5 bases). Germline values: CDR1 LGHDT, CDR2 YNNKEL (reference sequence). This CDR3 region has 12 residues. Trimming cost V 1 base and J 10 bases, with 10 bases left between them.

This clonotype was observed a handful of times. This chain links TRBV30 with TRBJ2-7; 9 positions agree with TRBD1. Per the germline V gene, CDR1 is GTSNPN and CDR2 is SVGIG (reference sequence). J gave up 4 bases and V 2 bases, and 9 bases lay outside the gene matches. The CDR3 sequence is 15 residues long. The CDR3 sequence is CAWSNRPGTGYEQYF. The CDR3 region has the DNA TGTGCCTGGAGTAACCGCCCAGGGACAGGGTACGAGCAGTACTTC.

V gene TRBV20-1 combines with J gene TRBJ2-7, with D tentatively TRBD1 or TRBD2 (6 bases each). Germline CDR1 and CDR2: DFQATT and SNEGSKA (reference sequence). The CDR3 consists of 14 residues. V lost 5 bases and J 0 bases, leaving 14 bases between the germline ends. CDR3 DNA sequence: TGCAGTGCTGTGGGGGGCGGTAACTCCTACGAGCAGTACTTC. This codes for CSAVGGGNSYEQYF.

Only a few counts were recorded for this clonotype. The rearrangement links TRBV12-3 or TRBV12-4 to TRBJ2-7; 9 nucleotides match TRBD2. The CDR3 runs to 14 residues. The V segment lost 6 bases and the J segment 2 bases; nucleotides outside the gene matches: 5. The CDR3 region is CASRWAGGPYEQYF. DNA of the CDR3: TGTGCCAGCAGGTGGGCGGGAGGGCCCTACGAGCAGTACTTC.

In this sample, this clonotype turned up a few times. The V and J genes are TRBV12-3 or TRBV12-4 and TRBJ1-4; D gene uncertain. With 4 bases removed from V and 7 bases from J, the gap between germline ends came to 10 bases. This CDR3 spans 13 amino acids. The CDR3 nucleotides read TGTGCCAGCAGTTCATTGGGTAGTGAAAAACTGTTTTTT. Encoded protein: CASSSLGSEKLFF.

This sequence joins TRBV6-1 and TRBJ1-2, with TRBD1 matching 7 bases. This CDR3 is 14 amino acids long. Looked up from germline, CDR1 is MNHNS and CDR2 is SASEGT. V was clipped by 7 bases and J by 1 base; unmatched bases: 6. The CDR3 is CASNRQGGNYGYTF. As DNA, the CDR3 is TGTGCCAGCAACCGACAGGGCGGTAACTATGGCTACACCTTC.

This chain connects TRBV7-2 to TRBJ2-5; D could derive from TRBD1 or TRBD2 (6 bases each). This CDR3 is 14 amino acids long. Germline V gene sequence: CDR1 SGHTA, CDR2 FQGNSA. Between the trimmed V and J ends, which lost 6 bases and 3 bases, there was a span of 14 bases. The CDR3 DNA is TGTGCCAGCAGTCGCAGGGGCGGGAAAGAGACCCAGTACTTC. Protein: CASSRRGGKETQYF.

This chain uses TRBV5-6 with TRBJ2-4, with D maybe TRBD2 (6 bases). The germline gives CDR1 SGHDT, CDR2 YYEEEE. This CDR3 has 17 residues. Trimming stripped 1 base from V and 1 base from J, with 15 bases between. This CDR3 reads CASSLMTGGSAKNIQYF. The CDR3, as DNA: TGTGCCAGCAGCTTGATGACCGGGGGATCGGCCAAAAACATTCAGTACTTC.